This entry describes one T cell receptor beta chain. Which antigen it targets is not known. Within one base of it there is no much larger clone, and no base qualities were kept. Two independent pathologists confirmed that the uninvolved adjacent lung, which was taken at least 2 cm from the tumor margin, was free of atypia. At diagnosis, peripheral blood, uninvolved tumor-adjacent lung and tumor were collected and stored as a combination of fresh-frozen and FFPE material. These data belong to a study of T cells in localized non-small cell lung cancer (dated by TCRdb to 2020 to 2022). About the investigation overall: Comparing tumors with uninvolved tumor-adjacent lungs, the study looked at the T cell repertoires of 200 to 250 patients with early-stage NSCLC. The cohort consisted of approximately 240 treatment-naive NSCLC patients whose localized lung tumors had been resected. The mean age of the NSCLC patients was about 62 years, with approximately 130 men and 110 or so women.

The immunoSEQ Assay was used to sequence TCR beta CDR3 regions from DNA. The published analysis was carried out like this. To compute T cell density, TCR beta template counts were normalized to usable DNA, which was estimated by amplifying housekeeping genes. The preseqR package was used to estimate richness by extrapolating to 400,000 templates for PBMC samples and to 120,000 templates for tissue samples. Clonality was defined by subtracting Pielou's evenness from one. Tissue-enriched TCRs were identified by differential abundance testing using productive amino-acid clonotypes, minimum total count 5 and alpha 0.1. The Jaccard Index and the Morisita Overlap Index were used to measure how much the repertoires overlapped between compartments. GLIPH clustered TCR beta CDR3s with public tetramer-defined viral CDR3s; viral motifs required at least three viral sequences plus V-gene enrichment. This is the immuneACCESS table as TCRdb keeps it, with only in-frame sequences that have V and J called. A part of the clones is gone; compared with another copy, unresolved V genes explain less than half, and the rest is unexplained. The D gene and trimming were derived from the DNA, and the V and J assignments and clone size from that table. The sample table contains fewer than 3,500 clones; only one count was recorded for more than 25% of them. Of the sample, 15% to 25% falls within the top ten clones.

The CDR3, cysteine through phenylalanine, is 15 amino acids long. Of all the DNA, just the CDR3 is kept, 45 bases in frame from base 1. For this chain, trimming is 2 bases at the V end and 8 bases at the J end, and the number of junction bases without a gene match is 10. Looking up the germline V gene yields CDR1 MNHGY and CDR2 SAAAGT. Broader findings and caveats from the paper: Because multi-region sequencing of the tumors was not done, intratumor heterogeneity could not be ruled out. Longer overall survival was associated with higher blood T cell density, whereas shorter survival was associated with higher adjacent-lung clonality. Since the design was exploratory, TCR variables were selected using unadjusted p-values with no false-discovery rate correction. A median of 57 of the top 100 tumor clones turned up in the paired uninvolved adjacent lung, and about 28 of those clones also ranked among the top 100 of that same adjacent lung. Uninvolved tumor-adjacent lung showed the highest T cell clonality, higher than tumor, which suggests more focused antigenic responses in the uninvolved tumor-adjacent lung.

The chain employs TRBV6-8 and TRBJ1-2; TRBD1 aligns with 8 central bases. Sequences were derived from normal lung tissue next to the tumor, sampled before any cancer treatment. This TCR derives from a female donor aged 60 or older with stage I squamous cell lung carcinoma. The DNA sequence is given as TGTGCCAGCAGTTACCAATCCAGGGGGCAGAGGGGCTACACCTTC. This codes for CASSYQSRGQRGYTF.